This T cell receptor beta chain came from a study of blood T cell repertoires in COVID-19. Study as a whole: Samples of COVID-19 (acute and convalescent) were obtained from the United States, Italy and Spain. PBMCs, B-cell-depleted T cells, or T cells were the source of the cDNA or gDNA that made up the material.

CDR1 and CDR2 from the germline V gene are MDHEN and SYDVKM. Trimming shortened V by 7 bases and J by 0 bases, and 13 bases separated the two germline ends. The CDR3 totals 15 residues. Profiled with immunoSEQ multiplex PCR; TCRdb holds only in-frame clones, not every one. The repertoire holds 350,000 to 550,000 clones, with about 90% as singletons. The source is a woman in her late teens or twenties with acute COVID-19. Sequenced sample: PBMCs or T cells enriched from blood (not recorded which). The rearrangement uses TRBV28 and TRBJ1-3; D is perhaps TRBD1 (5 bases). CDR3 DNA: TGTGCCAGCACATCTCCCGGGGGCTCTGGAAACACCATATATTTT. Translating gives CASTSPGGSGNTIYF. The full variable domain, with the rest looked up from reference TRBV28 and TRBJ1-3, is DVKVTQSSRYLVKRTGEKVFLECVQDMDHENMFWYRQDPGLGLRLIYFSYDVKMKEKGDIPEGYSVSREKKERFSLILESASTNQTSMYLCASTSPGGSGNTIYFGEGSWLTVV.